This T cell receptor (beta chain) was obtained from a study of OX40 agonist ivuxolimab in advanced cancers. As for the study more broadly: Ivuxolimab, which targeted the costimulatory receptor OX40 (CD134), was an agonistic, fully human IgG2 monoclonal antibody. Intravenous ivuxolimab was administered to patients every 2 weeks at six dose levels: 0.01, 0.1, 0.3, 1.5, 3 and 10 mg/kg. Of the 50 to 55 patients in dose escalation, approximately 20 had hepatocellular carcinoma, some 15 had melanoma, 9 had renal cell carcinoma and 9 had head and neck cancer. In the dose-escalation cohort, about four fifths of patients were male, and the mean age was roughly 56 years with a range of about 20 to 80. Patients were allowed to have had prior anti-PD-1, anti-PD-L1 or anti-CTLA-4 therapy, and less than 45% of the dose-escalation patients had previously received checkpoint inhibitors. Three dose-escalation patients achieved partial responses, one with hepatocellular carcinoma and two with cutaneous melanoma. Peripheral TCRbeta sequencing aimed to test whether ivuxolimab altered TCR sequence diversity and caused clonal T-cell expansion. The paper covers the monotherapy dose-escalation part of the phase I ivuxolimab trial, which included N ≈ 57 patients.

Points the paper makes about the study in general: At doses from 0.1 to 3.0 mg/kg, clonal expansion was seen in both CD4+ and CD8+ blood T cells between baseline and week 6. Which antigens the clonally expanded peripheral T cells were specific for was not determined. On average, CD8+ T cells showed more expanded clones than CD4+ T cells after ivuxolimab. Partial responders in the 0.1-3.0 mg/kg groups had among the lowest normalized peripheral clonal expansion, especially among CD8+ T cells. Low levels of normalized T-cell clonal expansion were also shown by some nonresponding patients.

The trial excluded patients who had a history of autoimmune disease or were on systemic immunosuppression. In every dose cohort, peripheral blood was drawn for TCR sequencing at baseline, cycle 4 day 1, and cycle 7 day 1. Samples were obtained from an open-label, multicenter, first-in-human phase I dose-escalation trial of ivuxolimab. Adults with locally advanced or metastatic melanoma, renal cell, hepatocellular, or head and neck squamous cell carcinoma were enrolled in the trial. Before TCR sequencing, CD4+ T cells and CD8+ T cells were sorted from peripheral blood as separate populations. Only a few counts were recorded for this clone. Its antigen is currently not known. Nothing much larger sits one base from this clone, and base qualities are not available. To sequence the TCRbeta CDR3 region, genomic DNA was isolated from the sorted cells. TCRbeta CDR3 regions were sequenced using the immunoSEQ Assay. Held by TCRdb, this immuneACCESS table contains in-frame sequences only and omits some clones. Under half of the omission traces to an unresolved V gene where checked; the cause of the rest is unknown. For this sample there are about 69,000 clones; around 90% appear just once. Jointly, the top ten make up 2.5% to 3% of the sample.

This clonotype originated in an adult with an advanced solid tumor such as melanoma, head and neck, liver or kidney cancer. The starting material was CD4+ or CD8+ T cells sorted from blood, obtained in a trial of the OX40 agonist ivuxolimab.

The DNA is TGTGCCAGCAGGATCACCCCACAGGGGGCATTGGGAGAGACCCAGTACTTC. Translated, it gives CASRITPQGALGETQYF. The rearranged segments are TRBV7-9 and TRBJ2-5; TRBD1 agrees with 9 junctional bases. The CDR3 contains 17 residues, cysteine and phenylalanine counted. Just the 51-base CDR3 DNA is kept, in frame starting at base 1. CDR1 SEHNR and CDR2 FQNEAQ were looked up in the germline V gene (reference sequence). Trimmed from V: 6 bases; trimmed from J: 4 bases; junction bases lacking a gene match: 15.